The TCR beta chain described here comes from a study of cytomegalovirus exposure and HLA in healthy donors listed by TCRdb under 2017. Background on the whole study: According to an earlier analysis of 550 to 750 of the donors, roughly 180 million T cells yielded 117 million unique TCR beta sequences and 276 Gb of sequence data. Every repertoire in the discovery cohort had been generated on one and the same sequencing platform. The genetic ancestry cluster associated with self-reported Caucasian donors included 81% of the approximately 410 genotyped donors. Approximately 300 gigabases of sequencing data and approximately 80 million unique TCR sequences were included in an early release covering under 650 HLA-typed donors. A later genetic analysis took genome-wide SNP genotypes for about 55% of the 666 donors and used that subset as a discovery cohort. Among a few hundred genotyped donors of the cohort, an average of roughly 240,000 unique TCR beta nucleotide sequences were sequenced per donor, roughly 18% of them non-productive. Rather than drawing on any new phenotypic data, the later analysis identified candidate immune exposures from TCR beta sequences and the way those sequences occurred across donors. A later analysis re-examined previously published TCR beta repertoires from 600 to 700 donors and added high-resolution HLA genotyping to investigate patterns of TCR occurrence. HLA typing included class I and class II loci at four-digit resolution. Five DR-DQ haplotypes were handled as single units for association and clustering, since linkage in the cohort was strong. An earlier analysis of fewer than 750 of the donors used high-throughput TCR beta sequencing to judge whether each TCR beta V gene segment behaved as functional or pseudogenic. The aim of the study was to test whether cataloging public T cell receptors could identify signatures of past pathogen exposure. Along with the approximately 700-subject first cohort, a separate validation cohort of some 130 different subjects was used. Donor age, sex, ethnicity and CMV serostatus were compiled alongside the repertoire data. The number of donors typed differed by locus, with about 629-630 for A, B, C, DRB1 and DQB1, over 500 for DQA1, over 600 for DPA1, and some 440 for DPB1. To predict cytomegalovirus infection status, the study combined high-throughput TCR immunosequencing, statistical association of individual TCRs with disease status, and machine learning. Using immunosequencing, the study profiled T cell repertoires from fewer than 700 subjects and related those repertoires to cytomegalovirus serostatus.

Note on this clone: What this receptor recognizes is not known.

The CDR3 numbers 11 residues from cysteine through valine. Only CDR3 DNA remains: 33 bases, in frame from the first base. V drops 2 bases and J drops 7 bases, leaving 9 bases in between. CDR1 and CDR2 (GTSNPN, SVGIG) derive from the germline V gene (reference sequence). The receptor library was made with the immunoSEQ multiplex PCR assay. The multiplex PCR relied on a mix of 60 forward primers for TCR Vbeta segments and 13 reverse primers for TCR Jbeta segments. A multiplex PCR assay on genomic DNA amplified the CDR3 region of rearranged TCR beta genes. The amplified TCR beta libraries were sequenced on the Illumina HiSeq System as 87-base-pair reads. Concerning the study's data processing: In a later analysis, tens of millions of unique TCR beta chains were counted across the 690 or so repertoires, and some 10 million of these chains were shared by at least two donors. To remove PCR and sequencing errors, raw reads were error-corrected and collapsed into unique sequences using a nearest-neighbor algorithm that merged closely related sequences. V, D and J gene segments were assigned by aligning CDR3 sequences to IMGT reference sequences. For a sequence to be retained, a match of at least six nucleotides was required to both a V gene segment and a J gene segment. Rearrangements were called productive when the CDR3 lacked stop codons and stayed in frame with V and J; all others were non-productive. Following IMGT convention, CDR3 was defined as the stretch from the second conserved V-encoded cysteine to the conserved J-encoded phenylalanine. The earlier analysis of about 590 of the donors excluded sequences that lacked an unambiguous match to a single V gene segment. In an earlier analysis of roughly 600 of the donors, a V segment was called functional when productive rearrangements were above 56.7%, and segregating when the standard deviation between donors exceeded 5%. To diagnose cytomegalovirus status from the catalog of TCR beta chain sequences, a statistical classification framework was built. A later analysis assigned V and J genes by comparing TCR nucleotide sequences with IMGT/GENE-DB human TR gene sequences. A later analysis assigned CDR3 sequences and most-parsimonious VDJ recombination scenarios with the TCRdist pipeline. In a later analysis, every TCR beta chain was defined by the combination of its CDR3 amino acid sequence and its V-gene family, and reads without a unique V-gene family were dropped. In a later analysis, fewer than 600 highly shared, low-generation-probability nucleotide sequences were removed to address suspected cross-contamination and a sequencing artifact. In a later analysis, a clonal expansion index was calculated for each public chain from normalized within-repertoire ranks of inferred template counts. A later analysis computed generation probabilities with a VDJ recombination model fitted to out-of-frame rearrangements, and checked the results against IGoR. In a later analysis, hypergeometric tests were used to score TCR-TCR, TCR-HLA and TCR-CMV co-occurrence, with a repertoire-size bias correction applied to TCR pairs. False discovery rates were estimated in a later analysis by permuting HLA or CMV assignments 20 times. In a later analysis, co-occurring TCRs were grouped with DBSCAN, and TCRdist sequence similarity was added when clustering was performed within HLA-allele-positive subsets. For co-occurrence clustering, repertoires with fewer than 30,000 or more than 120,000 public chains were excluded, along with roughly 5 repertoires with anomalous nucleotide sharing. TCRdb retrieved this table from immuneACCESS and kept in-frame rearrangements only. Not all clones are present; in checked studies, unresolved V genes account for under half, and no reason is known for the remainder. The V and J calls and clone size are taken from that table; D and trimming were inferred from the DNA. The table for this sample records some 150,000 clones. 2% to 2.5% of the sample is in the top ten clones.

In total, 666 healthy bone marrow donors made up the cohort. At the time of sampling, all cohort members were nominally healthy, though unrecorded immune exposures were likely present. The donor was CMV seronegative and was included in the group of 352 seronegative cohort members. A peripheral blood sample was provided by each donor, and peripheral blood mononuclear cells were used for TCR beta sequencing. The Qiagen DNeasy Blood Extraction Kit was used to extract genomic DNA from the blood cell samples. Results and caveats for the whole study, not just this receptor: In a later analysis, several top co-occurrence clusters were reported to appear linked to parvovirus B19, influenza, CMV and Epstein-Barr virus. A further reported finding was that TCR beta sequences accurately predicted the HLA-A and HLA-B alleles for most subjects in the first cohort. This cohort had only TCR beta chains sequenced, and the lack of alpha or paired-chain data limited which features could be detected. In a later analysis, about 16,000 TCR beta sequences were associated with specific HLA alleles at a false discovery rate of 0.05. Some IMGT-functional V segments, including TRBV6-2 and TRBV6-3, could not be told apart with the 87-base-pair reads, so those segments were excluded. A cluster of highly shared sequence variants was judged likely to be a technical artifact of the sequencing pipeline. A later analysis found that TCR association rates varied across HLA loci, with DRB1 alleles showing the most associated TCRs and HLA-C alleles the fewest. In both the original and validation cohorts, the classifier was reported to diagnose cytomegalovirus status with high specificity and sensitivity. Because counts were too low, seventeen rarely observed V segments, including chromosome 9 orphons, were excluded from the earlier analysis of 500 to 700 of the donors. Strong co-occurrence of HLA alleles, especially DR and DQ, made assigning TCR associations to individual alleles difficult. Immune exposure information for the cohort was limited to CMV serostatus. The presence/absence analyses assumed that sequencing depth was roughly uniform across donors, and that assumption may not be true. The study listed approximately 160 TCR beta chains as associated with cytomegalovirus. Broadly in line with IMGT annotations, most TCR beta V segments showed up in productive rearrangements about 87% or about 30% of the time in an earlier analysis of 587 of the donors. In vitro tests confirmed that a few of the cytomegalovirus-associated TCR beta chains recognize cytomegalovirus antigens. An association between a missense DCLRE1C variant and V-gene and J-gene trimming of TCR beta chains was found in a later genetic analysis and replicated in an independent cohort. Most TCR sequences were seen in very few donors, while some public TCRs were found in many individuals. In a later analysis, most CMV-associated TCR beta chains were found to appear HLA-restricted, with HLA associations seemingly driven largely by CMV exposure. Compared with the roughly 710-donor mean, donors in an Asian-associated ancestry cluster had fewer N-insertions in productive TCRs, according to a later genetic analysis. It was suggested by the authors that the approach could potentially be generalized to other disease states and immunological phenotypes. HLA typing was unavailable for some donors at each locus, so association tests used only the typed subset. A later analysis found that HLA-associated TCR beta chains were more clonally expanded and had lower generation probabilities than equally common non-associated chains. Linkage disequilibrium might explain the correlated functional status among segregating V segments, but an unknown experimental factor could not be ruled out.

The chain was built from TRBV30 and TRBJ2-7; the D gene lacks a confident call. The specimen was PBMCs. This clonotype was sampled from a woman between 18 and 30 years old in good health and CMV-seronegative. The sequenced DNA is TGTGCCTGGAGTCGAGGTCGGGAGCAGTACGTC. It translates to CAWSRGREQYV.